This TCR beta chain was observed in a study of cytomegalovirus exposure and HLA in healthy donors. There are 15 residues in the CDR3. With 7 bases removed from V and 0 bases from J, the gap between germline ends came to 10 bases. The germline CDR1 and CDR2 sequences are MNHEY and SVGAGI. The donors were members of the validation cohort, which comprised around 110 subjects and was separate from the first cohort of 666 subjects. Broader study findings: Confirmation was obtained in vitro that a few CMV-associated chains are specific for CMV antigens. High sensitivity and specificity were reportedly achieved when the classifier diagnosed cytomegalovirus status.

Note on this clone: The antigen is not known.

Assay: immunoSEQ multiplex PCR; the TCRdb copy retains only in-frame clones and omits some. The table has some 150,000 clones, 87% seen once. The TCR originated in a man aged 18 to 30 in good health and CMV-seropositive. The rearrangement links TRBV6-5 to TRBJ2-6; D possibly corresponds to TRBD1 (5 bases). Sequencing was performed on PBMCs. CDR3 in DNA: TGTGCCAGCACTTGGGGCGGCTCTGGGGCCAACGTCCTGACTTTC. As protein: CASTWGGSGANVLTF.